What follows describes a single T cell receptor (beta chain). A read error may account for a junction end that differs from germline. A single record per CDR3 protein comes from TCRdb applying MiXCR to the RT-PCR reads. The repertoire holds 650,000 to 800,000 distinct CDR3 sequences, with approximately 15% as singletons. Germline values: CDR1 SSHAT, CDR2 FNYEAQ (reference sequence). This CDR3 has 14 amino acids. The rearrangement links TRBV7-7 to TRBJ2-1, with 9 nucleotides matching TRBD2. Sample: memory CD4+ T cells from blood. The clonotype comes from a female donor in good health, serving as a healthy control. CDR3 sequence reads: CASSLRREGHEQFF. As DNA, the CDR3 is TGTGCTAGCAGCTTACGGCGGGAGGGCCATGAGCAGTTCTTC.